The text below deals with one T cell receptor beta chain. Its antigen is not known. Sequencing was performed with immunoSEQ multiplex PCR; in TCRdb, only in-frame clones are kept and a portion is missing. The profile shows about 110,000 clones, more than 70% of them singletons. These data belong to a study of OX40 agonist ivuxolimab in advanced cancers. Across the study: In this cohort, patients received ivuxolimab, an agonistic anti-OX40 (CD134) antibody. Patients were approximately 80% male with ages roughly 23 to 90, mean 60. Ivuxolimab was delivered to patients intravenously every 2 weeks at doses spanning 0.01 to 10 mg/kg.

Germline values: CDR1 SGHTA, CDR2 FQGNSA. J was trimmed by 0 bases and V by 2 bases; bases with no gene match: 8. This CDR3 comprises 18 residues. Study outcomes and limitations: Expanded clones tended on average to be more numerous among CD8+ T cells than CD4+.

This sequence joins TRBV7-2 and TRBJ1-3; 9 bases line up with TRBD1. Sequenced material: CD4+ or CD8+ T cells sorted from blood, taken in a trial of the OX40 agonist ivuxolimab. This receptor was taken from an adult with an advanced solid tumor such as melanoma, head and neck, liver or kidney cancer. CDR3 amino acids: CASSLFPGQGSSGNTIYF. In DNA form, the CDR3 reads TGTGCCAGCAGCTTATTTCCGGGACAGGGCTCCTCTGGAAACACCATATATTTT.